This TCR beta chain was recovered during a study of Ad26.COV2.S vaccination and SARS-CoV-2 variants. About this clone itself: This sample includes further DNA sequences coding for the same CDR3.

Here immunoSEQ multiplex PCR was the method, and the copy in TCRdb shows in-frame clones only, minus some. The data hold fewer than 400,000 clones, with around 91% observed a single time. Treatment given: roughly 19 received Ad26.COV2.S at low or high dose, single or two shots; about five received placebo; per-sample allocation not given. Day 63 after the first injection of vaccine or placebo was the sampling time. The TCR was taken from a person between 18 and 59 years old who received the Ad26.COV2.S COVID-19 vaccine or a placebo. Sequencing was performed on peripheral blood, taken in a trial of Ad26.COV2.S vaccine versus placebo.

The CDR3 sequence: CASSLGRGEQYF. In DNA, the CDR3 is TGTGCCAGCAGTTTGGGGCGCGGCGAGCAGTACTTC. The V call is TRBV28, the J call TRBJ2-7; weak D call: TRBD1 (5 bases). V was cut by 3 bases and J by 6 bases, with 9 bases left in between. Germline lookup yields CDR1 MDHEN and CDR2 SYDVKM. The CDR3 has 12 residues.